Each of the 17 T cell receptor delta chains below was sequenced from the same sample in a study of γδ T cells in repeated Plasmodium falciparum infection. TCRdb reanalysed the multiplex PCR reads with CATT. The table lists 45,000 to 50,000 delta-chain clones, 1.6% of them singletons. Vgamma9/Vdelta2+ and Vdelta2-negative gammadelta T cells were flow-sorted from PBMC for bulk sequencing. What was sequenced was gamma-delta T cells from blood. The receptors stem from a pool of human donors (malaria-infected and uninfected, not separated).

This clone was recorded many times. The protein held in TCRdb is that of a much larger clone and does not match this DNA's translation at residue 9, likely because of a read error; the protein shown is translated from the DNA. As DNA, the CDR3 is TGTGCCTGTGACACGAAGTACTACCGGCCGATGTACACCGATAAACTCATCTTT. Its protein is CACDTKYYRPMYTDKLIF. V and J are TRDV2 and TRDJ1; D is undetermined. The J gene comes from matching the DNA to germline here; TCRdb lacks it. This CDR3 has 18 residues. In germline, CDR1 is GEAIGNYY, CDR2 EKD. Trimming removed 1 base from V and 0 bases from J, with 20 bases in between.

Concerning this clone itself: This DNA's translation and the protein TCRdb lists, from a much larger clone, do not match at residue 8, likely due to a read error; the protein shown is translated from the DNA. The chain recombines TRDV1 with TRDJ1; 8 nucleotides match TRDD3. In the absence of a J gene in TCRdb, the DNA was matched to germline to assign it here. Germline V lookup: CDR1 TSWWSYY, CDR2 QGS. J gave up 0 bases and V 3 bases, and 33 bases lay outside the gene matches. The CDR3 contains 25 residues. The CDR3 DNA reads TGTGCTCTTGGGGACCTACGGACTTCCCGAACCTACTGGGGGTCTCCCCGCGTGAACACCGATAAACTCATCTTT. Its protein product is CALGDLRTSRTYWGSPRVNTDKLIF.

A word on this clone: TCRdb lists the protein of a much larger clone for this DNA, which differs at residue 16, so this is likely a read error; the protein given here is translated from the DNA itself. There is no J gene call, but TRDV2 is given as the V gene; no DNA check was done on the table's D call, TRDD3. The CDR3 runs to 17 residues. Germline-derived CDR1 and CDR2 are GEAIGNYY and EKD. In DNA, the CDR3 is TGTGCCTGTGACTTACTGGGGGATAACGTAAATGCCGATAAACTCACCTTT. This codes for CACDLLGDNVNADKLTF.

Only a few counts were recorded for this clone. V usage is TRDV2 and J usage is TRDJ1, with TRDD3 matching 11 bases. The J gene, missing from TCRdb, was assigned here through DNA to germline matching. The trim removed 1 base at V and 2 bases at J, leaving 8 bases unmatched. The CDR3 runs 17 residues. Per germline, CDR1 GEAIGNYY and CDR2 EKD. The CDR3 reads CACDTLGDTGETDKLIF. The DNA for the CDR3 is TGTGCCTGTGACACTCTGGGGGATACAGGGGAGACCGATAAACTCATCTTT.

About this clone: The mismatch at residue 7 between this DNA's translation and the TCRdb protein of a much larger clone likely reflects a read error; the protein shown is translated from the DNA. This chain uses TRDV1 with TRDJ1; no clear D gene. Since TCRdb gives no J gene, matching the DNA to germline was used here to assign it. This CDR3 has 17 amino acids. CDR1 is TSWWSYY and CDR2 is QGS in the germline V gene. Deletions cut 0 bases from V and 8 bases from J, with 22 bases between. The CDR3 protein is CALGELPRSELSSKLIF. CDR3 in DNA: TGTGCTCTTGGGGAACTCCCACGGTCGGAACTGTCTAGCAAACTCATCTTT.

As for this clone: A read error likely explains this, since a far larger clone differs by one base. Other DNA sequences in the sample encode the same CDR3. The chain combines TRDV3 with TRDJ1; D possibly corresponds to TRDD3 (5 bases). This CDR3 comprises 13 residues. CDR1 is TVYSNPD, CDR2 GDNSRS, per germline (reference sequence). This CDR3 reads CAFSSRQGVKLIF. CDR3 in DNA: TGTGCCTTTAGCTCCCGTCAGGGGGTAAAACTCATCTTC.

This clone was observed a few times. This likely stems from a read error, as it lies one base from a far larger clone. At the DNA level, this CDR3 is encoded by other sequences in the same sample as well. The V gene is TRDV2, the J gene TRDJ1, with 9 bases aligning to TRDD3. Matching the DNA to germline supplied the J gene, which TCRdb does not give. The length of the CDR3 is 16 residues. V trimming: 5 bases; J trimming: 2 bases; junction bases outside the gene matches: 11. Germline V gene lookup returns CDR1 GEAIGNYY and CDR2 EKD. The CDR3 DNA reads TGTGCCTGTGGCCCGGGGATACGCGTGGTGACCGATAAACTCATCTTT. Protein product: CACGPGIRVVTDKLIF.

On this clone: The translation of this DNA and the TCRdb protein of a much larger clone differ at residue 18, probably owing to a read error; the protein shown here is translated from the DNA. The J gene is uncalled and the V gene is TRDV2; the table names TRDD3, a call not compared with the DNA. CDR1 and CDR2 from the germline V gene are GEAIGNYY and EKD. The CDR3 has 19 amino acids. The CDR3 nucleotides read TGTGCCTGTGACACTCTACGACTGGGGGATACAGGTCACACCGATAAACTCACCTTT. Translating gives CACDTLRLGDTGHTDKLTF.

A word on this clone: The translation of this DNA and the TCRdb protein of a much larger clone differ at residue 12, probably owing to a read error; the protein shown here is translated from the DNA. The chain links TRDV1 to TRDJ1; no reliable D call. TCRdb supplies no J gene; here it was assigned by aligning the nucleotide sequence to germline. The CDR3 runs to 16 residues. CDR1 and CDR2 from the germline V gene are TSWWSYY and QGS. The CDR3 region is CALGETRAAYTGKLIF. In nucleotides, the CDR3 is TGTGCTCTTGGGGAAACAAGGGCCGCGTACACCGGTAAACTCATCTTT.

Only a few counts were recorded for this clone. A far more abundant clone sits one base away, making this likely a read error. Distinct nucleotide sequences in the sample also encode this CDR3. The V gene corresponds to TRDV3; no J gene was called; TRDD3 reflects the table's D call only, with no check against the DNA. This CDR3 region has 21 residues. Germline lookup yields CDR1 TVYSNPD and CDR2 GDNSRS (reference sequence). The CDR3 loop is CAANKPPPSSTGQGYTDKLIF. CDR3 bases: TGTGCCGCTAATAAACCTCCCCCTTCATCTACCGGCCAGGGGTACACCGATAAACTTATCTTT.

The table lists this clone with many counts. This DNA translates differently at residue 15 from the TCRdb protein, which is that of a much larger clone; a read error is likely, and the protein shown is the DNA's own translation. The V gene is TRDV1, but the J gene lacks a call; the tabulated D call, TRDD3, remains unverified against the DNA. This CDR3 has 16 amino acids. Per the germline V gene, CDR1 is TSWWSYY and CDR2 is QGS. The CDR3 spells CALGETRAAYTDKLTF. The CDR3 region has the DNA TGTGCTCTTGGGGAAACAAGGGCCGCGTACACCGATAAACTCACCTTT.

A remark on this clone: This likely reflects a read error, since a far larger clone is one base away. The same CDR3 also results from other DNA sequences found in this sample. For the CDR3, the DNA is TGCGCTCTTGGGGAACGGGAGATTCTCTCGGTGTTGTACACCGATAAACTCATCTTT. Amino acids: CALGEREILSVLYTDKLIF. V usage is TRDV1 and J usage is TRDJ1; the D gene is possibly TRDD3 (5 bases). TCRdb does not report a J gene; here it was assigned by matching the DNA to germline references. The CDR3 totals 19 residues. Looked up from germline, CDR1 is TSWWSYY and CDR2 is QGS.

This clone was counted a few times. A read error likely explains why the TCRdb protein, taken from a much larger clone, differs from this DNA's translation at residue 5; the protein shown is translated from the DNA. The chain combines TRDV1 with TRDJ1; D is unresolved. TCRdb is silent on the J gene; assignment here came from matching the DNA to germline. Trimming pared 4 bases from V and 2 bases from J, leaving 20 bases between. The CDR3 consists of 17 residues. The V gene's germline CDR1 is TSWWSYY and CDR2 QGS. CDR3 nucleotides: TGTGCTCTTGGGGGAGCTCATCCCCCTCTTAATACCGATAAACTCATCTTT. Amino acid sequence: CALGGAHPPLNTDKLIF.

Notes on this clone: This likely came from a read error, as a far larger clone is one base away. The identical CDR3 is also encoded by other nucleotide sequences in the sample. The chain combines TRDV1 with TRDJ1, with TRDD3 matching over 7 bases. Here the J gene was assigned by germline matching of the DNA, as TCRdb has none. Germline V gene lookup returns CDR1 TSWWSYY and CDR2 QGS. With 3 bases clipped from V and 2 bases from J, the junction kept 24 bases outside the gene matches. This CDR3 has 21 residues. The DNA for the CDR3 is TGTGCTCTTGGGGAGCTATTACTGTCGAGCGGGGGAACCTGGGGGACCGATAAACTCATCTTT. Residues: CALGELLLSSGGTWGTDKLIF.

A word on this clone: The protein that TCRdb holds for this DNA derives from a much larger clone and differs from the translated DNA at residue 13, which likely indicates a read error; the protein shown here is translated from the DNA. This chain links TRDV2 with TRDJ1; a possible D gene is TRDD3 (5 bases). No J gene was available from TCRdb, and it was assigned here by a germline match of the DNA. CDR3 size: 16 residues. From germline, CDR1 is GEAIGNYY and CDR2 EKD. The CDR3 DNA is TGTGCCTGTGACACCGCTTTTACTGGCTACACCGATGAACTCATCTTT. Amino acid sequence: CACDTAFTGYTDELIF.

Worth noting for this clone: TCRdb shows a much larger clone's protein in place of this DNA's translation, and the two differ at residue 16, likely through a read error; the protein shown is translated from the DNA. V usage is TRDV1 and J usage is TRDJ1; 7 positions agree with TRDD3. As TCRdb names no J gene, one was assigned here on the basis of a DNA match to germline. J gave up 3 bases and V 2 bases, and 24 bases lay outside the gene matches. Germline CDR1 TSWWSYY, CDR2 QGS. The CDR3 sequence is 21 residues long. The CDR3 spells CALGEGSFPLAPLGIADKLIF. Here the CDR3 DNA reads TGTGCTCTTGGGGAAGGGAGCTTTCCCCTGGCACCACTGGGGATTGCCGATAAACTCATCTTT.

Worth noting for this clone: TCRdb shows a much larger clone's protein in place of this DNA's translation, and the two differ at residue 16, likely through a read error; the protein shown is translated from the DNA. This chain connects TRDV1 to TRDJ1; 8 positions agree with TRDD3. The J gene was not available in TCRdb and was assigned here by matching the DNA to germline segments. The germline CDR1 and CDR2 sequences are TSWWSYY and QGS. The CDR3 is made up of 20 amino acids. The CDR3, as DNA: TGTGCTCTTGGGGAGTTACTCTGGGGGACGAGCTTAAAGTACACCGGTAAACTCATCTTT. Protein: CALGELLWGTSLKYTGKLIF.